The rows below give T cell receptor beta chains drawn from one sample of a study of tumor and adjacent non-tumor tissue in lung cancer. Via MiXCR, TCRdb re-called the multiplex PCR reads, giving one row per CDR3 protein. Of over 100,000 distinct CDR3 sequences in the sample, more than 70% were seen once. The sequencing input was lung tumor tissue. These receptors all come from an older woman with non-small cell lung cancer. Each CDR3 is given with its conserved first and last residue. Part of the rows lack a size; the others show once, few, many or a class for expanded clones.

J gene | clone size | V gene | CDR3 length | CDR3 protein
TRBJ2-1 | . | TRBV4-1 | 16 | CVSSQDPSGWAEEQFF
TRBJ1-2 | once | TRBV11-2 | 14 | CTSSLPQGAYGYTF
TRBJ1-1 | . | TRBV20-1 | 15 | CSARVRIGVDAEAFF
TRBJ1-3 | . | TRBV4-3 | 16 | CASSQEYRSSGNTIYF
TRBJ2-5 | . | TRBV6-5 | 16 | CASSQPIGITGGTQYF
TRBJ1-1 | . | TRBV28 | 13 | CASSLGTYTEAFF
TRBJ2-7 | . | TRBV11-3 | 12 | CASSRDTRKHYF
TRBJ1-6 | . | TRBV20-1 | 13 | CIAVPGLYSPLLF
TRBJ2-7 | . | TRBV28 | 11 | CANSLRPVQYF
TRBJ2-3 | many | TRBV29-1 | 14 | CSVDPGRSTDTQYF
TRBJ2-3 | many | TRBV6-1 | 17 | CASSEPFRGGAADTQYF
TRBJ2-1 | . | TRBV20-1 | 14 | CSTGALVADNEQFF
TRBJ2-3 | . | TRBV20-1 | 11 | CAGRGTDSQYF